Many counts were recorded for the clone carrying this TCR beta chain. Antigen specificity is unknown. From germline, CDR1 is SGHRS and CDR2 YFSETQ. This CDR3 contains 15 residues. Trimming took off 3 bases at V and 4 bases at J, with 16 bases between the two ends. This entry belongs to a study of post-analysis software for immune sequencing data. In the study overall: Multiple sclerosis in the patients followed relapsing-remitting, secondary progressive and progressive-relapsing courses. General study results and limits: Controls' normalized Chao1 diversity significantly exceeded that of multiple sclerosis patients. Batch-mates among the samples co-clustered strongly by F measure. Patients used roughly five TRBV segments, including TRBV5-6, TRBV5-1 and TRBV20-1, more often than controls.

The TCR beta cDNA libraries carried unique molecular identifiers. TCRdb called the PCR reads again in MiXCR, with one record for every CDR3 protein. Altogether roughly 200,000 distinct CDR3 sequences are present, over 25% being singletons, with the ten largest covering about 3.4%. Input material: blood. This receptor was obtained from a girl under 18 with multiple sclerosis. The chain carries TRBV5-1 and TRBJ2-5; D remains unclear. Here the CDR3 DNA reads TGCGCCAGCAGCTCTAAGGCCCCTTGGGGAGAGACCCAGTACTTC. Protein sequence: CASSSKAPWGETQYF.